The T cell receptor beta chain under discussion was sequenced for a study of blood T cell repertoires in COVID-19 (dated by TCRdb to 2020 to 2021). For context, the study as a whole: Collaborator samples came from the United States, Italy and Spain and covered acute and convalescent phases of COVID-19. The material from the prospective study consisted of cDNA or gDNA derived from T cells, B-cell-depleted T cells, or PBMCs. Deeply sampled blood TCRbeta repertoires from subjects exposed to, actively infected with, or recovered from COVID-19 were included in the dataset. The repertoires were made available in a free public database intended to serve as a resource for research on the immune response to SARS-CoV-2. The samples were drawn from two sources: the first 160 participants of the ongoing ImmuneRACE study, and 1,200 or so subjects contributed by 6 global collaborators. Nearly every sample came with metadata listing a de-identified subject ID, COVID-19 status, age in years and sex. Where available, HLA class I and class II types were obtained from metadata supplied by the sample provider rather than from assay-based typing.

On this clone: What this receptor recognizes is not known. No base-level quality is on record; no much larger clone is a single base apart.

A second Seattle source provided samples from volunteer blood donors who had recovered from COVID-19. Whole blood was collected in K2EDTA tubes by collaborating institutions according to the institutions' own protocols. Collaborator samples were shipped for TCRbeta analysis as frozen whole blood, isolated PBMCs, or DNA extracted from either sample type. Inclusive of the bounding cysteine and phenylalanine, the CDR3 is 13 residues long. CDR3 DNA is the only sequence kept; it has 39 bases, read in frame from the first base. For CDR1 and CDR2, the germline V gene lists MNHEY and SVGEGT. The V and J ends are trimmed by 5 bases and 6 bases, leaving 11 bases between them. Here is what the overall study found, with its caveats: Clinical and demographic metadata were provided uncurated, with the amount varying by source and participant.

The immunoSEQ Assay, a bias-controlled multiplex PCR, was used to amplify TCRbeta CDR3 regions from genomic DNA. Concerning the study's data processing: Nucleated cell counts per sample were estimated from amplification of reference gene primers within the assay. Sequence reads were collapsed and filtered to measure the absolute abundance of every unique TCRbeta CDR3 rearrangement. Productive Simpson clonality was computed per sample as the square root of Simpson's diversity index over productive rearrangements. TCRdb provides this immuneACCESS table in a form limited to in-frame rearrangements. Some clones are lacking; in checked studies, under half of them reflect an unresolved V gene, and why the rest are absent is not known. D and trimming come from the DNA, and the V and J calls and clone size come from that table. The sample includes 180,000 or so clones, with under 80% observed a single time. Roughly 14% of the sample is in the top ten clones.

The receptor was derived from a man aged 50 to 59 who had recovered from COVID-19. Sequencing input: peripheral blood. This sequence uses TRBV6-2 or TRBV6-3 and TRBJ2-1; tentative D gene TRBD2, with 6 bases matching. In nucleotide form, the sequence is TGTGCCAGCAGTCTAGCGCGGGTCAATGAGCAGTTCTTC. It translates as CASSLARVNEQFF.